The sequence of this TCR beta chain was determined in a study of graft-versus-host responses after intestinal transplantation. This table comes from immunoSEQ multiplex PCR, and its TCRdb copy is limited to in-frame clones, with some not included. The sample carries 89,000 or so clones, about four fifths recorded once. The CDR3 extends over 15 amino acids. Per germline, CDR1 MDHEN and CDR2 SYDVKM. Trimming left V 5 bases short and J 7 bases short, with 15 bases between. Turning to this clone: What it binds is unknown.

Here the sequenced sample was unstimulated CD4+ T cells sorted from spleen or lymph node cells, taken before intestinal transplant. The chain employs TRBV28 and TRBJ1-6; D call uncertain. The origin of this receptor is a human donor who received an intestinal transplant. CDR3 nucleotide sequence: TGTGCCAGCAGTCGCCCGGGAGGTGGGAATTCACCCCTCCACTTT. It yields the protein CASSRPGGGNSPLHF.